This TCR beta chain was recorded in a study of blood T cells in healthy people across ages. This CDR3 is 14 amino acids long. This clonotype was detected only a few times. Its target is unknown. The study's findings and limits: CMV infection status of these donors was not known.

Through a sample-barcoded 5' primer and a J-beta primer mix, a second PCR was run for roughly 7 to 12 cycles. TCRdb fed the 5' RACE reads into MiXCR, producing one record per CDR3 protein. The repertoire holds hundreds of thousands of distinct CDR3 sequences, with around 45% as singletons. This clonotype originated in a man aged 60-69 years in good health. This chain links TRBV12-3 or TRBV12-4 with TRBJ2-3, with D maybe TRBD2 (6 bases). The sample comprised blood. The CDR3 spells CASAGTDTTDTQYF. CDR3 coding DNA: TGTGCATCTGCCGGGACTGATACCACAGATACGCAGTATTTT.